The 13 T cell receptor beta chains listed next were all sequenced from one sample in a study of blood T cells in healthy people across ages. Combining a sample-barcoded 5' primer with a J-beta primer mix, a second PCR ran for roughly 7 to 11 cycles. One entry per CDR3 protein, called by TCRdb with MiXCR from the 5' RACE reads. The repertoire holds some 1,000,000 distinct CDR3 sequences, with roughly a quarter as singletons. Separately, the same data were catalogued under a study of T cells of mothers and their children.

The sequenced sample was blood. The receptors were sampled from a girl aged 2-9 years in good health.

The chain uses TRBV3-1 and TRBJ1-1; D remains unclear. The germline V gene has CDR1 LGHDT and CDR2 YNNKEL (reference sequence). The V gene lost 8 bases and the J gene lost 11 bases, with 18 bases spanning the gap. This CDR3 is 12 amino acids long. The DNA for the CDR3 is TGTGCCAGCGGAGACCTTCGGCTGACGGCTTTCTTT. Protein sequence: CASGDLRLTAFF.

This clonotype was seen once. The chain uses TRBV25-1 and TRBJ1-5; possibly TRBD1 for D (5 bases). The V and J ends lost 3 bases and 0 bases respectively, with 15 bases between them. The CDR3 is 17 amino acids. Germline lookup yields CDR1 MGHDK and CDR2 SYGVNS. The CDR3 loop reads CASSEGTGSYSNQPQHF. The CDR3, as DNA: TGTGCCAGCAGTGAGGGTACAGGAAGCTATAGCAATCAGCCCCAGCATTTT.

The V and J genes are TRBV20-1 and TRBJ2-2; 7 bases are a match to TRBD2. Trimming cost V 0 bases and J 5 bases; bases outside gene matches: 9. The germline V gene encodes CDR1 DFQATT and CDR2 SNEGSKA (reference sequence). The CDR3 runs 16 residues. CDR3: CSARDPGSGLTGELFF. The DNA for the CDR3 is TGCAGTGCTAGAGATCCGGGTAGCGGGTTGACCGGGGAGCTGTTTTTT.

This clonotype was counted only a few times. The germline gene is not matched at one end of the junction; a read error may be the cause. The chain links TRBV3-1 to TRBJ1-1; D uncertain. Germline V gene data show CDR1 as LGHDT and CDR2 as YNNKEL (reference sequence). The length of the CDR3 is 15 residues. This chain's CDR3 is CASSQRPSMNTEAFF. CDR3 coding DNA: TGTGCCAGCAGCCAGAGGCCTAGCATGAACACTGAGGCTTTCTTT.

This clonotype was seen a handful of times. An end of the junction differs from the germline gene, which may be a read error. This chain connects TRBV27 to TRBJ2-7; tentative D call: TRBD1 (6 bases). The CDR3 covers 10 residues. CDR1 is MNHEY and CDR2 is SMNVEV in the germline V gene (reference sequence). The CDR3 DNA reads TGCTCACAGGGTTCCTACGAGCAGTACTTC. Translation gives CSQGSYEQYF.

Only a few counts were recorded for this clonotype. Here the CDR3 reads CASSLVSSSPIGGGYTF. CDR3 nucleotides: TGTGCCAGCAGTTTGGTTTCCTCAAGCCCTATCGGGGGAGGCTACACCTTC. The rearrangement uses TRBV12-3 or TRBV12-4 and TRBJ1-2, with D possibly TRBD1 on 5 matching bases. Trimming stripped 3 bases from V and 8 bases from J, with 25 bases between. The CDR3 sequence is 17 residues long.

This clonotype was seen a handful of times. J is TRBJ2-7 and V is TRBV4-3; 9 bases match TRBD1. V lost 0 bases to trimming and J lost 4 bases; unmatched junction nucleotides: 10. CDR1 is LGHNA, CDR2 YSLEER, per germline. This CDR3 is built from 17 residues. For the CDR3, the DNA is TGCGCCAGCAGCCAAGACCCAACGGGACAGGGTAATTACGAGCAGTACTTC. Its translation is CASSQDPTGQGNYEQYF.

This clonotype was observed a handful of times. The chain is built from TRBV29-1 and TRBJ1-4; 7 bases are shared with TRBD1. The CDR3 extends over 13 amino acids. The V gene's germline CDR1 is SQVTM and CDR2 ANQGSEA. The V segment lost 5 bases and the J segment 8 bases; nucleotides outside the gene matches: 8. CDR3 residues: CSVLQGLNEKLFF. In DNA, the CDR3 is TGCAGCGTTCTACAGGGGTTGAACGAAAAACTGTTTTTT.

This clonotype showed up just a few times. The chain is built from TRBV3-1 and TRBJ2-7; unclear D gene. The germline V and J ends were trimmed by 6 bases and 2 bases, with 17 bases remaining between them. The CDR3 contains 15 residues. Germline V gene lookup returns CDR1 LGHDT and CDR2 YNNKEL (reference sequence). CDR3 sequence reads: CASSSPTSIPYEQYF. The CDR3, as DNA: TGTGCCAGCAGTTCTCCGACCTCTATTCCCTACGAGCAGTACTTC.

In its sample, this clonotype was seen a few times. The rearrangement joins TRBV19 to TRBJ1-5, with 9 bases matching TRBD1. Trimming removed 2 bases from V and 0 bases from J; junction bases left unmatched: 14. CDR1 LNHDA and CDR2 SQIVND come from the germline V gene (reference sequence). The CDR3 is 20 residues long. CDR3 coding DNA: TGTGCCAGTAGTATAATTCTCGGACAGGGGTTGGGGGGTAGCAATCAGCCCCAGCATTTT. Translated, it gives CASSIILGQGLGGSNQPQHF.

This sequence joins TRBV5-6 and TRBJ1-1, with no clear D. This CDR3 has 13 amino acids. Germline values: CDR1 SGHDT, CDR2 YYEEEE. Trimming removed 6 bases at V and 1 base at J, with 10 bases between. CDR3 in DNA: TGTGCCAGCACCCTTATCGCGAACACTGAAGCTTTCTTT. Amino acid sequence: CASTLIANTEAFF.

The chain carries TRBV7-9 and TRBJ1-4; no reliable D call. V lost 5 bases to trimming and J lost 12 bases, with 13 bases between them. Germline V gives CDR1 SEHNR, CDR2 FQNEAQ (reference sequence). The CDR3 runs to 12 residues. CDR3: CASSPPVKELFF. DNA for the CDR3: TGTGCCAGCAGCCCACCTGTGAAGGAACTGTTTTTT.

The chain joins TRBV7-2 to TRBJ2-7, with TRBD2 matching 8 bases. Trimming took 1 base from V and 2 from J; bases not matched to a gene: 4. This CDR3 spans 15 amino acids. Germline V CDR1 and CDR2: SGHTA, FQGNSA. The CDR3 DNA follows: TGTGCCAGCAGCTTAGACCCAGCGGGAGCCTACGAGCAGTACTTC. Amino acids: CASSLDPAGAYEQYF.